This T cell receptor (beta chain) was identified during a study of cytomegalovirus exposure and HLA in healthy donors. Study conclusions and caveats: In a later analysis, the majority of CMV-associated beta chains seemingly showed HLA restriction. Immune exposure was documented only through CMV serostatus. Relative to equally common others, HLA-associated TCR beta chains showed greater clonal expansion in a later analysis. In a later analysis, an Asian-associated ancestry cluster reportedly showed fewer N-insertions than the 666-donor mean.

Vbeta (60) and Jbeta (13) primers were used in the PCR. Assay: immunoSEQ multiplex PCR; the TCRdb copy retains only in-frame clones and omits some. The sample includes about 150,000 clones, 60% to 85% seen only once; the top ten take about 2%. The length of the CDR3 is 15 residues. Germline-derived CDR1 and CDR2 are LNHDA and SQIVND (reference sequence). V was pared by 9 bases and J by 8 bases, with 9 bases of the junction left unmatched. To note about this clone: Its matching antigen is unknown.

This clonotype was sampled from a female donor in good health and CMV-seropositive. The genes are TRBV19 and TRBJ2-1, with TRBD2 matching over 14 bases. The sequenced sample was PBMCs. The CDR3 reads CASTVGTSGGHEQFF. The CDR3 coding sequence is TGTGCCAGCACGGTCGGGACTAGCGGGGGCCATGAGCAGTTCTTC.